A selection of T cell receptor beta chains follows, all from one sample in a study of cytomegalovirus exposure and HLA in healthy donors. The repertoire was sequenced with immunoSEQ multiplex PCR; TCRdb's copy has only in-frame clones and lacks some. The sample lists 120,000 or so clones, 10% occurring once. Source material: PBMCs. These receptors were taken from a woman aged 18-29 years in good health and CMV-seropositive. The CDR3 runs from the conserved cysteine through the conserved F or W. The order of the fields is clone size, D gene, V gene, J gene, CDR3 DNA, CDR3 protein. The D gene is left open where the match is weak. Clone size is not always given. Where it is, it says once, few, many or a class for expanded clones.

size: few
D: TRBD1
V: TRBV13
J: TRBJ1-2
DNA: TGTGCCAGCAGCTTGACAGGGCGACGGGGCTACACCTTC
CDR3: CASSLTGRRGYTF

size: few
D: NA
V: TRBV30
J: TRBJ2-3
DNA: TGTGCCTGGAGTGTATTTGCCACAACCGATACGCAGTATTTT
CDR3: CAWSVFATTDTQYF

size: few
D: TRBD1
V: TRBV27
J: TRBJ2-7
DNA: TGTGCCAGCAGGGGACAGGGGAGGCACGAGCAGTACTTC
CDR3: CASRGQGRHEQYF

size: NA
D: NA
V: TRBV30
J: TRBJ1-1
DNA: TGTGCCTGGAGACCATCTCTTCCGGGGGGCGAGGTCGCTTTCTTT
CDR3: CAWRPSLPGGEVAFF

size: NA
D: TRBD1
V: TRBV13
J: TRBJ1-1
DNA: TGTGCCAGCAGCTTAGGGCAGGGGGGGAACACTGAAGCTTTCTTT
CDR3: CASSLGQGGNTEAFF

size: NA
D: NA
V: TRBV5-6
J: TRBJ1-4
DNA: TGTGCCAGCAGCTTGAAACAGTATAATGAAAAACTGTTTTTT
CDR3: CASSLKQYNEKLFF

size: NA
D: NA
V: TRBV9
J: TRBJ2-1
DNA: TGTGCCAGCAGCGTAGGAGGGCTAAGCTACAATGAGCAGTTCTTC
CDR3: CASSVGGLSYNEQFF

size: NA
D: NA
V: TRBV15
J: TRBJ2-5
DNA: TGTGCCACCTGGTCTCCGGGAGAGACCCAGTACTTC
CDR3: CATWSPGETQYF

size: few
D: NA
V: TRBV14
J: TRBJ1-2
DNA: TGTGCCAGCAGCCAAGAATTGGAGGGAGGCTACACCTTC
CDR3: CASSQELEGGYTF

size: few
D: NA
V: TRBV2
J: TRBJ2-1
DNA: TGTGCCAGCAGTGACGACTACTCCTACAATGAGCAGTTCTTC
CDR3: CASSDDYSYNEQFF

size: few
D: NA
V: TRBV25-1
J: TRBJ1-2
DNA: TGTGCCAGCAGATCGGGGGGCCCGTATGGCTACACCTTC
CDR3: CASRSGGPYGYTF

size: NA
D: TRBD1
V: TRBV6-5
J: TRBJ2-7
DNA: TGTGCCAGCAGTCACGGACAGGTGCAGTACTTC
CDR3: CASSHGQVQYF

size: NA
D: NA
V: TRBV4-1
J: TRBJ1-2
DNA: TGCGCCAGCAGCCAAGGGGTACAGGGTTATGGCTACACCTTC
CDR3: CASSQGVQGYGYTF

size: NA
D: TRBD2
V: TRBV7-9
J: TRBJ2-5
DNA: TGTGCCAGCAGCTGGGCGGGAGGGGTCCAAGAGACCCAGTACTTC
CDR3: CASSWAGGVQETQYF

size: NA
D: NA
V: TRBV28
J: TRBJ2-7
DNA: TGTGCCACCATACATCCAACAGGGTCCGAGCAGTACTTC
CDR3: CATIHPTGSEQYF

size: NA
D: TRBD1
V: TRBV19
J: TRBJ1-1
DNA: TGTGCCAGTAATACAGGGGGGACTGAAGCTTTCTTT
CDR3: CASNTGGTEAFF

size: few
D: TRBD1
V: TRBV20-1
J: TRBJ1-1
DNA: TGCAGTGCAAGACAGGGGCGCGAAGCTTTCTTT
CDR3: CSARQGREAFF

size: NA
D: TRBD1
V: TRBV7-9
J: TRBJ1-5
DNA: TGTGCCAGCAGCTCTGACAGGGGCCCCCAGCATTTT
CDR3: CASSSDRGPQHF

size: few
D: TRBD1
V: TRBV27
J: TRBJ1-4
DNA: TGTGCCAGCAGTTACACAGGGGGCAATGAAAAACTGTTTTTT
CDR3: CASSYTGGNEKLFF

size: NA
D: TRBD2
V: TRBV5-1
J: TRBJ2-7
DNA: TGCGCCAGTCGACCCGGGACTAGCGGGACCTACGAGCAGTACTTC
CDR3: CASRPGTSGTYEQYF

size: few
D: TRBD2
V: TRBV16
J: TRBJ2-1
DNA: TGTGCCAGCAGCCAATTGGCACTAGCGGGAGCGAGCGAGCAGTTCTTC
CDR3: CASSQLALAGASEQFF

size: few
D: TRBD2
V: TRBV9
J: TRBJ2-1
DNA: TGTGCCAGCAGCGTAGATTTGCCTAGCGGAAACAATGAGCAGTTCTTC
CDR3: CASSVDLPSGNNEQFF

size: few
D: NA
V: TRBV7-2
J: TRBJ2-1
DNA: TGTGCCAGCAGCCAGCCCGCTAGCGCAGGAGGCCAGTTCTTC
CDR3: CASSQPASAGGQFF

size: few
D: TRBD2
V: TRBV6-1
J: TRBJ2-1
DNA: TGTGCCAGCAGGTCTTGGAGGAGCGGGAGCGATGAGCAGTTCTTC
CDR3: CASRSWRSGSDEQFF

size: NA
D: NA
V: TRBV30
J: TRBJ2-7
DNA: TGTGCCTGGAGGGTTTCTCTTCCAACTTACTCCTACGAGCAGTACTTC
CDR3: CAWRVSLPTYSYEQYF

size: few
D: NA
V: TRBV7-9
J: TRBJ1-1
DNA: TGTGCCAGCAGCCGGGGTGGGGAGGGAGCTTTCTTT
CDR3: CASSRGGEGAFF

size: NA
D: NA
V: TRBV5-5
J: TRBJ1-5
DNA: TGTGCCAGCAGCTTGGTAGGCGGGGGGGAGCCCCAGCATTTT
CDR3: CASSLVGGGEPQHF

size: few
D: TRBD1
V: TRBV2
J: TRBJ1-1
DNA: TGTGCCAGCAGGGGGACAGGGAACACTGAAGCTTTCTTT
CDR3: CASRGTGNTEAFF

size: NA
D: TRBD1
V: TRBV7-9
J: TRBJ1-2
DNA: TGTGCCAGCAGCTCCGGGACAGGGGAAGGCTACACCTTC
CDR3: CASSSGTGEGYTF

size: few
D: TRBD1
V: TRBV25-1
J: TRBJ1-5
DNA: TGTGCCAGCAGAGGACAGGGGGACCAGCCCCAGCATTTT
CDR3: CASRGQGDQPQHF

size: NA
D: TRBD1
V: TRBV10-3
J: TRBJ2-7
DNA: TGTGCCGTGCGGGACAGGGGAGGCGAGCAGTACTTC
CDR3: CAVRDRGGEQYF

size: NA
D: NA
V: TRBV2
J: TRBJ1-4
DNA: TGTGCCACCCGACATGATAATGAAAAACTGTTTTTT
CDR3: CATRHDNEKLFF

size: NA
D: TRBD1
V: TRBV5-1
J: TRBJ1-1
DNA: TGCGCCAGCAGGGAGGGACAGGGGATTCAAGCTTTCTTT
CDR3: CASREGQGIQAFF

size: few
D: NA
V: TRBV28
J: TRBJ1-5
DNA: TGTGCCAGCAGCGGTAGCAATCAGCCCCAGCATTTT
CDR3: CASSGSNQPQHF

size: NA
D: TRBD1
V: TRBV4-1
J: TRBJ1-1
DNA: TGCGCCAGCAGCCAAGCAGGACAGGGGGCGACTGAAGCTTTCTTT
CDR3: CASSQAGQGATEAFF

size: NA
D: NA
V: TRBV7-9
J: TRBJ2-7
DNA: TGTGCCAGCAGCTTAGGGGACACTTCCTACGAGCAGTACTTC
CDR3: CASSLGDTSYEQYF

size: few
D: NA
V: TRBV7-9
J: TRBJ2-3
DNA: TGTGCCAGCAGCTTAAATGTGGGGCCAGATACGCAGTATTTT
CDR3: CASSLNVGPDTQYF

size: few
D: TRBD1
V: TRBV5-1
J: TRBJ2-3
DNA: TGCGCCAGCAGCTTCGGGACAGCGTCTGATACGCAGTATTTT
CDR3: CASSFGTASDTQYF

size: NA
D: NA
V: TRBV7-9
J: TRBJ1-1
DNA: TGTGCCAGCAGTCTGATGGGAGGGGGTTACACTGAAGCTTTCTTT
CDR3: CASSLMGGGYTEAFF

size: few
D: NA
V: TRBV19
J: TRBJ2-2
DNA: TGTGCCAGCAACCCAGGACAGACGAACACCGGGGAGCTGTTTTTT
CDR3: CASNPGQTNTGELFF

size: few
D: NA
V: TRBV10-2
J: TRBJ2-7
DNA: TGCGCCAGCAGTGACTCTAGGACAGCAGACTCCTACGAGCAGTACTTC
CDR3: CASSDSRTADSYEQYF

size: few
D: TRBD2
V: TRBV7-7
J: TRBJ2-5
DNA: TGTGCTAGCAGCCCGATAGCGGGAGGGGCAGAGACCCAGTACTTC
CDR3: CASSPIAGGAETQYF

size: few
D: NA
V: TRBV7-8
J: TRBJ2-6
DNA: TGTGCCACCAACCGGTTGCCTGCCTCTGGGGCCAACGTCCTGACTTTC
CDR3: CATNRLPASGANVLTF

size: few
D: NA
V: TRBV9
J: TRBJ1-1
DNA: TGTGCCAGCAGCGCAAACACCGGGGGCACTGAAGCTTTCTTT
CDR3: CASSANTGGTEAFF